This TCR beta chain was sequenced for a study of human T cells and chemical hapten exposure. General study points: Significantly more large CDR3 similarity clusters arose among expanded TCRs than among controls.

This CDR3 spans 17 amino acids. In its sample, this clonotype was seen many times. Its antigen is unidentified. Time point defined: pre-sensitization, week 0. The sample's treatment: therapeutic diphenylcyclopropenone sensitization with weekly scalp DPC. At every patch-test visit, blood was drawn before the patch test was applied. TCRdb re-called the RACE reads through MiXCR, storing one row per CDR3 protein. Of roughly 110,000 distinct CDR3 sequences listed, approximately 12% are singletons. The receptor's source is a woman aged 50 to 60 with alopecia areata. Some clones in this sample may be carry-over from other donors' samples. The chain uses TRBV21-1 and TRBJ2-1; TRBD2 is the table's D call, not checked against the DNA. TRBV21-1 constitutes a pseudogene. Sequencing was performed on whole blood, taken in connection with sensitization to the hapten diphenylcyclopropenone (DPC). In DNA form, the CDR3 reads TGTGCCAGCAGCAAAAGGCCGGGACTAGTCGGGATAGGTGAGCAGTTCTTC. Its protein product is CASSKRPGLVGIGEQFF.